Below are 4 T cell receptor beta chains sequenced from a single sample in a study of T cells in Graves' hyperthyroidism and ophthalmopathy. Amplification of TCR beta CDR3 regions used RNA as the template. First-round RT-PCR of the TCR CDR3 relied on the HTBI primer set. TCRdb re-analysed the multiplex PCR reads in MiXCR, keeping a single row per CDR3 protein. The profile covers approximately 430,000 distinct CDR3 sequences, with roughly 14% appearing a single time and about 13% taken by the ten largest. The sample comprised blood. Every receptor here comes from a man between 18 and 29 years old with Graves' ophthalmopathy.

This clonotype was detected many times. CDR3 sequence: CASREDGEDTQYF. CDR3 coding DNA: TGTGCCAGCAGGGAAGACGGGGAGGATACGCAGTATTTT. The rearrangement links TRBV13 to TRBJ2-3; TRBD2 might be the D (5 bases). The V gene's germline CDR1 is PRHDT and CDR2 FYEKMQ (reference sequence). Deletions cut 6 bases from V and 6 bases from J, with 13 bases between. The length of the CDR3 is 13 residues. Variable domain in full (rest from reference TRBV13 and TRBJ2-3): AAGVIQSPRHLIKEKRETATLKCYPIPRHDTVYWYQQGPGQDPQFLISFYEKMQSDKGSIPDRFSAQQFSDYHSELNMSSLELGDSALYFCASREDGEDTQYFGPGTRLTVL.

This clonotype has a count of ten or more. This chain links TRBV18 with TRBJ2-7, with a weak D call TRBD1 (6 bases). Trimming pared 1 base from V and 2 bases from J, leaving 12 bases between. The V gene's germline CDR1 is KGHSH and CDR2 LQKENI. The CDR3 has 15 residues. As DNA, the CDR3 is TGTGCCAGCTCACCACGGTCAGGGGCTACCTACGAGCAGTACTTC. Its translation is CASSPRSGATYEQYF.

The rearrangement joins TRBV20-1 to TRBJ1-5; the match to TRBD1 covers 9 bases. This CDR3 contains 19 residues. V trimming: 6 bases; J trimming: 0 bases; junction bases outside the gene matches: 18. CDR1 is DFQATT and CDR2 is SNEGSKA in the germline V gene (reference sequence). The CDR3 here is CSASPRRGTGPYSNQPQHF. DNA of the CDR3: TGCAGTGCCTCCCCCAGAAGAGGGACAGGGCCGTATAGCAATCAGCCCCAGCATTTT.

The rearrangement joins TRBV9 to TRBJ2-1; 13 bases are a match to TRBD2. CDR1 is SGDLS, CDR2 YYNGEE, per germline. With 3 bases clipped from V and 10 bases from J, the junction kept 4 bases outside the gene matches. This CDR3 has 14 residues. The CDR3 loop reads CASSAQGLAGEQFF. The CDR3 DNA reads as TGTGCCAGCAGCGCGCAGGGACTAGCGGGGGAGCAGTTCTTC.